One sample yielded the 23 T cell receptor beta chains listed below, sequenced in a study of blood T cell repertoires in COVID-19. Data came from immunoSEQ multiplex PCR; TCRdb stores just in-frame clones and leaves some out. The sample shows under 30,000 clones, 85% to 95% of them seen only once. Sequences were obtained from peripheral blood. Every receptor here comes from a human donor with active COVID-19. The donor label of this sample is uncertain.

CDR3 amino acids: CASSHRVSYTF. CDR3 DNA sequence: TGTGCCAGCAGTCACAGGGTTAGCTACACCTTC. The chain joins TRBV25-1 to TRBJ1-2, with D maybe TRBD1 (6 bases). In germline, CDR1 is MGHDK, CDR2 SYGVNS. The CDR3 has 11 amino acids. Trimming cost V 5 bases and J 9 bases, with 10 bases left between them.

V and J are TRBV24-1 and TRBJ2-2, with 7 bases identical to TRBD2. Trimming at V came to 4 bases and at J to 1 base, leaving 11 bases not matched to a gene. The V gene's germline CDR1 is KGHDR and CDR2 SFDVKD. The CDR3 covers 18 residues. CDR3 sequence reads: CATSDSILAGVNTGELFF. The CDR3, as DNA: TGTGCCACCAGTGACTCAATCTTGGCGGGGGTGAACACCGGGGAGCTGTTTTTT.

This rearrangement joins TRBV4-3 to TRBJ1-4; 9 bases line up with TRBD1. Trimming cost V 4 bases and J 7 bases; bases outside gene matches: 1. CDR3 length: 13 residues. Germline V gene sequence: CDR1 LGHNA, CDR2 YSLEER. This CDR3 reads CASSPGQGEKLFF. The DNA for the CDR3 is TGCGCCAGCAGCCCGGGACAGGGTGAAAAACTGTTTTTT.

The chain recombines TRBV10-3 with TRBJ2-2, with TRBD2 identical over 8 bases. J lost 3 bases, V lost 6 bases, and 6 bases had no gene match. Germline V gene lookup returns CDR1 ENHRY and CDR2 SYGVKD. The CDR3 consists of 15 residues. The CDR3 coding sequence is TGTGCCATCAGCTCCAGCGGGAGTCACACCGGGGAGCTGTTTTTT. Residues: CAISSSGSHTGELFF.

The chain links TRBV7-7 to TRBJ2-7; perhaps TRBD2 as D (5 bases). V shed 5 bases and J shed 3 bases, with 14 bases lying between them. CDR1 and CDR2 from the germline V gene are SSHAT and FNYEAQ (reference sequence). CDR3 size: 14 residues. CDR3 amino acids: CASSPHPAGYEQYF. CDR3 DNA sequence: TGTGCCAGCAGCCCACATCCGGCGGGCTACGAGCAGTACTTC. Based on the CDR3 plus reference TRBV7-7 and TRBJ2-7, the full variable domain is GAGVSQSPRYKVTKRGQDVTLRCDPISSHATLYWYQQALGQGPEFLTYFNYEAQPDKSGLPSDRFSAERPEGSISTLTIQRTEQRDSAMYRCASSPHPAGYEQYFGPGTRLTVT.

This clone appeared a single time. The chain couples TRBV6-2 or TRBV6-3 to TRBJ1-2; 7 bases agree with TRBD1. The germline V gene encodes CDR1 MNHEY and CDR2 SVGEGT. With V trimmed by 0 bases and J by 4 bases, 2 bases remained unmatched. This CDR3 is 14 amino acids long. The CDR3 region is CASSYSHRGYGYTF. The DNA for the CDR3 is TGTGCCAGCAGTTACTCGCACAGGGGCTATGGCTACACCTTC.

This clone was counted between two and nine times. The chain uses TRBV7-2 and TRBJ2-7; 7 nucleotides line up with TRBD1. V lost 5 bases to trimming and J lost 9 bases; unmatched junction nucleotides: 4. The CDR3 totals 11 residues. Germline V gene lookup returns CDR1 SGHTA and CDR2 FQGNSA. CDR3 loop: CASSTGARQYF. In DNA form, the CDR3 reads TGTGCCAGCAGCACAGGGGCTCGGCAGTACTTC. The full variable domain, rest sourced from reference TRBV7-2 and TRBJ2-7, is GAGVSQSPSNKVTEKGKDVELRCDPISGHTALYWYRQSLGQGLEFLIYFQGNSAPDKSGLPSDRFSAERTGGSVSTLTIQRTQQEDSAVYLCASSTGARQYFGPGTRLTVT.

This chain uses TRBV12-2 with TRBJ1-2; the table's D call, TRBD1, has no DNA check behind it. TRBV12-2 is reported as a pseudogene. This CDR3 is 19 amino acids long. The CDR3 DNA reads as TGTGCAAGTCGCTTAGGGGTCGACAGGGGCGCTACTATTAACTATGGCTACACCTTC. Protein product: CASRLGVDRGATINYGYTF.

This sequence joins TRBV19 and TRBJ2-6, with D maybe TRBD1 (6 bases). Germline V lookup: CDR1 LNHDA, CDR2 SQIVND (reference sequence). The CDR3 has 16 residues. The germline V and J ends were trimmed by 3 bases and 2 bases, with 11 bases remaining between them. DNA of the CDR3: TGTGCCAGTAGTATCCCTACAGGGCCTGGGGCCAACGTCCTGACTTTC. It specifies CASSIPTGPGANVLTF.

The chain joins TRBV6-5 to TRBJ2-1, with D maybe TRBD1 (6 bases). V was pared by 2 bases and J by 9 bases, with 14 bases between. Germline CDR1 is MNHEY and CDR2 is SVGAGI. The length of the CDR3 is 14 residues. CDR3 in amino acids: CASSYRQVYGEQFF. The CDR3 coding sequence is TGTGCCAGCAGTTACCGACAGGTCTACGGTGAGCAGTTCTTC.

The CDR3 spells CASSPVPGQRSYEQYF. The CDR3 coding sequence is TGTGCCAGCTCACCCGTCCCGGGACAGCGATCCTACGAGCAGTACTTC. The V and J genes are TRBV18 and TRBJ2-7; 7 bases agree with TRBD1. This CDR3 has 16 amino acids. Germline assignment: CDR1 KGHSH and CDR2 LQKENI. J gave up 1 base and V 3 bases, and 9 bases lay outside the gene matches.

The rearrangement links TRBV5-1 to TRBJ2-5; maybe TRBD1 (6 bases). Between the trimmed V and J ends, which lost 0 bases and 3 bases, there was a span of 12 bases. This CDR3 is built from 15 residues. Germline CDR1 reads SGHRS; CDR2 reads YFSETQ. The CDR3 loop is CASSLAGGPEETQYF. In DNA form, the CDR3 reads TGCGCCAGCAGCTTGGCTGGGGGCCCCGAAGAGACCCAGTACTTC. Together with reference TRBV5-1 and TRBJ2-5, the CDR3 gives the full variable domain: KAGVTQTPRYLIKTRGQQVTLSCSPISGHRSVSWYQQTPGQGLQFLFEYFSETQRNKGNFPGRFSGRQFSNSRSEMNVSTLELGDSALYLCASSLAGGPEETQYFGPGTRLLVL.

This rearrangement joins TRBV7-2 to TRBJ2-1; 7 nucleotides match TRBD1. The trim removed 4 bases at V and 5 bases at J, leaving 8 bases unmatched. The CDR3 totals 15 residues. Germline-derived CDR1 and CDR2 are SGHTA and FQGNSA. CDR3: CASSWGPGTDNEQFF. DNA of the CDR3: TGTGCCAGCAGCTGGGGCCCCGGGACAGACAATGAGCAGTTCTTC.

This clone came up once. This chain links TRBV11-2 with TRBJ1-5; no reliable D call. V lost 1 base and J 0 bases, leaving 4 bases between the germline ends. The germline CDR1 and CDR2 sequences are SGHAT and FQNNGV. This CDR3 region has 14 residues. CDR3 protein: CASSLGSSNQPQHF. For the CDR3, the DNA is TGTGCCAGCAGCTTAGGGAGTAGCAATCAGCCCCAGCATTTT.

CDR3 DNA: TGTGCCAGCAGCAGCTCGGGGGGACTCGGTGGCTACACCTTC. The encoded protein is CASSSSGGLGGYTF. The chain links TRBV7-2 to TRBJ1-2; D is possibly TRBD1 (5 bases). The V end was cut by 5 bases, the J end by 7 bases, with 17 bases between. Per the germline V gene, CDR1 is SGHTA and CDR2 is FQGNSA. The CDR3 sequence is 14 residues long. The full variable domain, with the rest looked up from reference TRBV7-2 and TRBJ1-2, is GAGVSQSPSNKVTEKGKDVELRCDPISGHTALYWYRQSLGQGLEFLIYFQGNSAPDKSGLPSDRFSAERTGGSVSTLTIQRTQQEDSAVYLCASSSSGGLGGYTFGSGTRLTVV.

The rearrangement uses TRBV2 and TRBJ2-7; weak D call: TRBD2 (6 bases). Trimming took 4 bases from V and 4 from J, leaving 14 bases between them. Looked up from germline, CDR1 is SNHLY and CDR2 is FYNNEI. This CDR3 region has 14 residues. CDR3 DNA sequence: TGTGCCAGCAGTGCGATGGGGACTCCGTACGAGCAGTACTTC. Translating it yields CASSAMGTPYEQYF. Drawing the rest from reference TRBV2 and TRBJ2-7, the complete variable domain is EPEVTQTPSHQVTQMGQEVILRCVPISNHLYFYWYRQILGQKVEFLVSFYNNEISEKSEIFDDQFSVERPDGSNFTLKIRSTKLEDSAMYFCASSAMGTPYEQYFGPGTRLTVT.

The chain has TRBV19 and TRBJ2-2; TRBD1 matches at 9 bases. The CDR3 is 16 residues long. V lost 5 bases to trimming and J lost 5 bases; unmatched junction nucleotides: 9. Germline lookup yields CDR1 LNHDA and CDR2 SQIVND (reference sequence). The CDR3 coding sequence is TGTGCCAGTAGTCCTATGGGACAGGGAAGAACCGGGGAGCTGTTTTTT. It specifies CASSPMGQGRTGELFF.

The V gene is TRBV5-6, the J gene TRBJ1-6, with D perhaps TRBD1 (6 bases). This CDR3 spans 16 amino acids. Germline values: CDR1 SGHDT, CDR2 YYEEEE. V lost 2 bases and J 9 bases, leaving 18 bases between the germline ends. The chain's CDR3 is CASSFQGPGPFSPLHF. CDR3 bases: TGTGCCAGCAGCTTCCAGGGGCCTGGCCCATTTTCACCCCTCCACTTT.

This rearrangement joins TRBV4-1 to TRBJ2-3; the match to TRBD2 covers 9 bases. Germline loops: CDR1 MGHRA, CDR2 YSYEKL. Unmatched junction bases numbered 7, after V lost 4 bases and J lost 2 bases. This CDR3 is 16 amino acids long. The CDR3: CASSRPGLANTDTQYF. The CDR3 nucleotides read TGCGCCAGCAGCCGACCGGGACTAGCAAACACAGATACGCAGTATTTT.

The chain uses TRBV12-5 and TRBJ2-2, with 11 positions matching TRBD1. V was pared by 5 bases and J by 6 bases, with 5 bases of the junction left unmatched. Germline lookup yields CDR1 LGHNT and CDR2 FRNRAP. The CDR3 extends over 15 amino acids. The CDR3 DNA sequence: TGTGCTAGTGGTGCCGGGACAGGGGGGCCCGGGGAGCTGTTTTTT. It codes for CASGAGTGGPGELFF.

CDR3 in DNA: TGTGCCAGCAGCGAGACGACAGGGGAATCACCCCTCCACTTT. Its translation: CASSETTGESPLHF. V usage is TRBV9 and J usage is TRBJ1-6; 8 positions match TRBD1. The V gene's germline CDR1 is SGDLS and CDR2 YYNGEE. There are 14 residues in the CDR3. The V gene end was trimmed by 3 bases and the J gene end by 10 bases; junction bases not matched to a gene: 6.

CDR3 sequence reads: CASSFPNREHEQFF. Here the CDR3 DNA reads TGTGCCAGCAGCTTCCCTAACAGGGAACATGAGCAGTTCTTC. The rearrangement joins TRBV5-8 to TRBJ2-1; D may be TRBD1 (6 bases). This CDR3 contains 14 residues. Germline CDR1 reads SGHTS; CDR2 reads YDEGEE. V was shortened by 2 bases and J by 8 bases, with 14 bases between the two germline ends.

This chain connects TRBV6-4 to TRBJ2-2, with 7 positions matching TRBD2. Germline trimming cut 0 bases from V and 3 bases from J; bases unmatched to any gene: 4. The CDR3 consists of 16 residues. Germline assignment: CDR1 MRHNA and CDR2 SNTAGT. The CDR3 loop reads CASSDSGGVYTGELFF. The CDR3 coding sequence is TGTGCCAGCAGTGACTCGGGAGGGGTTTACACCGGGGAGCTGTTTTTT.